This is a list of T cell receptor beta chains from one sample in a study of OX40 agonist ivuxolimab in advanced cancers. The table came from immunoSEQ multiplex PCR; TCRdb's copy has only in-frame clones and leaves some out. The sample consists of tens of thousands of clones, roughly 89% of them appearing once. Specimen: CD4+ or CD8+ T cells sorted from blood, collected in a trial of the OX40 agonist ivuxolimab. These receptors all stem from an adult with an advanced solid tumor such as melanoma, head and neck, liver or kidney cancer. CDR3s include the opening cysteine and the closing phenylalanine or tryptophan. A D gene is named only where the DNA matches it firmly. Not all rows give a size; the values are once, few, many and, for expanded clones, a class.

TRBD1 - TRBJ2-7 TRBV15 TGTGCCACCAGCAGCAGGGGGCAAACCTACGAGCAGTACTTC CATSSRGQTYEQYF
TRBD1 - TRBJ2-7 TRBV29-1 TGCAGCGTCTGGACAGGGGAAGTACACGAGCAGTACTTC CSVWTGEVHEQYF
TRBD2 - TRBJ2-7 TRBV9 TGTGCCAGCAGCCATGAGACGGGACTAGGCTACGAGCAGTACTTC CASSHETGLGYEQYF
- - TRBJ2-3 TRBV27 TGTGCCAGCAGTCCGTTTACAGGGACAGATACGCAGTATTTT CASSPFTGTDTQYF
- - TRBJ2-7 TRBV30 TGTGCCTGGACGGGACGGGACTACGAGCAGTACTTC CAWTGRDYEQYF
TRBD1 - TRBJ2-5 TRBV29-1 TGCAGCGTAGTACAGGGGGCACTTGGAGAGACCCAGTACTTC CSVVQGALGETQYF
- - TRBJ1-1 TRBV19 TGTGCCAGTCGACAGCCCGACACTGAAGCTTTCTTT CASRQPDTEAFF
- - TRBJ2-5 TRBV27 TGTGCCAGCGGACTACAGGGGAAAGAGACCCAGTACTTC CASGLQGKETQYF
- once TRBJ1-1 TRBV28 TGTGCCAGCAGTTCCACCCCCATGAACACTGAAGCTTTCTTT CASSSTPMNTEAFF
- - TRBJ2-7 TRBV11-2 TGTGCCAGCAGCTTCTCCGGGGGAGCCTACGAGCAGTACTTC CASSFSGGAYEQYF
- - TRBJ2-5 TRBV7-9 TGTGCCAGCAGCAACGAGGGTTCGGAGACCCAGTACTTC CASSNEGSETQYF
TRBD2 - TRBJ2-5 TRBV9 TGTGCCAGCAGCACTAGCGGGGGGGCCGAAGAGACCCAGTACTTC CASSTSGGAEETQYF
TRBD1 - TRBJ1-1 TRBV11-2 TGTGCCAGCAGCTCCTGGACAGGACTGAACACTGAAGCTTTCTTT CASSSWTGLNTEAFF
- - TRBJ2-7 TRBV7-9 TGTGCCAGCAGCCAAACGGGCTACGAGCAGTACTTC CASSQTGYEQYF
TRBD1 few TRBJ1-6 TRBV7-9 TGTGCCAGCAGCGCAGGGGACAGGGGAATGGGTAATTCACCCCTCCACTTT CASSAGDRGMGNSPLHF
- - TRBJ2-7 TRBV18 TGTGCCAGCTCAGAGGGCTACGAGCAGTACTTC CASSEGYEQYF
TRBD2 - TRBJ2-7 TRBV6-5 TGTGCCAGCAGTCCCGGGACTAACTCCTACGAGCAGTACTTC CASSPGTNSYEQYF
- few TRBJ2-2 TRBV10-3 TGTGCCATCAGTGAGGGGTTGCCAGGGCAAGGCGGGGAGCTGTTTTTT CAISEGLPGQGGELFF
TRBD1 - TRBJ2-2 TRBV5-1 TGCGCCAGCAGCTTGGGGACAGGGGGATTCACCGGGGAGCTGTTTTTT CASSLGTGGFTGELFF
- - TRBJ2-2 TRBV7-3 TGTGCCAGCAGCTGGGGGAGGTTAGGCACCGGGGAGCTGTTTTTT CASSWGRLGTGELFF
TRBD1 once TRBJ2-2 TRBV19 TGTGCCGTACAAGACAGGGCGAACACCGGGGAGCTGTTTTTT CAVQDRANTGELFF
- - TRBJ2-2 TRBV5-1 TGCGCCAGCAGTCGACCCAACACCGGGGAGCTGTTTTTT CASSRPNTGELFF
- - TRBJ2-7 TRBV21-1 TGTGCCAGCAGCAAAGCCCGGGGGGCCTCCTACGAGCAGTACTTC CASSKARGASYEQYF